These 4 T cell receptor beta chains originate from one sample sequenced in a study of OX40 agonist ivuxolimab in advanced cancers. Method: immunoSEQ multiplex PCR; TCRdb's copy keeps in-frame clones and lacks some. The profile covers 70,000 to 95,000 clones, with around 87% appearing a single time and 0.45% to 0.55% taken by the ten largest. The starting material was CD4+ or CD8+ T cells sorted from blood, obtained in a trial of the OX40 agonist ivuxolimab. These receptors all stem from an adult with an advanced solid tumor such as melanoma, head and neck, liver or kidney cancer.

This clone was recorded only once. The rearrangement uses TRBV5-6 and TRBJ1-2, with unresolved D. Germline V gene sequence: CDR1 SGHDT, CDR2 YYEEEE. Between the trimmed V and J ends, which lost 4 bases and 4 bases, there was a span of 14 bases. The CDR3 consists of 14 residues. Written as DNA, the CDR3 is TGTGCCAGCAGCGCGGACCCCGTCGGCTATGGCTACACCTTC. Its protein is CASSADPVGYGYTF. Full variable domain (outside the CDR3, taken from reference TRBV5-6 and TRBJ1-2): DAGVTQSPTHLIKTRGQQVTLRCSPKSGHDTVSWYQQALGQGPQFIFQYYEEEERQRGNFPDRFSGHQFPNYSSELNVNALLLGDSALYLCASSADPVGYGYTFGSGTRLTVV.

This chain links TRBV6-5 with TRBJ2-2; 9 nucleotides line up with TRBD1. CDR3 length equals 15 residues. Germline V gene lookup returns CDR1 MNHEY and CDR2 SVGAGI. J was trimmed by 6 bases and V by 4 bases; bases with no gene match: 6. CDR3 in amino acids: CASSSDRGRSGELFF. CDR3 in DNA: TGTGCCAGCAGTTCGGACAGGGGCCGCTCCGGGGAGCTGTTTTTT.

V is TRBV18 and J is TRBJ2-6; TRBD2 might be the D (5 bases). The germline V gene has CDR1 KGHSH and CDR2 LQKENI. The CDR3 consists of 17 residues. V dropped 4 bases and J dropped 0 bases, with 13 bases sitting between them. DNA of the CDR3: TGTGCCAGCTCACGTCTGCCGGGAAGCTCTGGGGCCAACGTCCTGACTTTC. This translates into CASSRLPGSSGANVLTF.

This sequence joins TRBV19 and TRBJ2-2; 9 bases fit TRBD1. Germline CDR1 is LNHDA and CDR2 is SQIVND (reference sequence). V gave up 7 bases and J gave up 1 base; unmatched junction bases: 4. The CDR3 extends over 15 amino acids. CDR3 nucleotides: TGTGCCAGTAATAACAGGGGGCGGAACACCGGGGAGCTGTTTTTT. Translated, it gives CASNNRGRNTGELFF.